This TCR beta chain stems from a study of tumor-infiltrating lymphocytes in primary liver carcinoma. The wider study: The tumors, T1-T3 N0M0 lesions, were roughly 4 to 11 cm across. Study-level results: Top clones occupying all five tumor regions numbered only about 7-24%.

Worth noting for this clonotype: The antigen remains unidentified. The junction does not match germline at one end; this may be a read error.

This CDR3 is built from 15 residues. The germline gives CDR1 SQVTM, CDR2 ANQGSEA. Starting material for RNA and DNA co-extraction consisted of roughly 19-31 mg of unsorted bulk tissue. Every single tumor sample held over 85% viable tumor cells. Using a constant-region primer together with ProtoScript II reverse transcriptase, TCR beta cDNA was made from 500 ng of total RNA. TCR beta libraries came from three nested multiplex PCR rounds using slightly modified ARM-PCR. Investigators reported that the first two PCR rounds, at 10 cycles each, used TRBV1-TRBV30 forward primers with a C-beta reverse primer. One entry per CDR3 protein results from TCRdb running MiXCR on the multiplex PCR reads. The sample carries 20,000 to 25,000 distinct CDR3 sequences, over 75% recorded once.

V and J are TRBV29-1 and TRBJ2-5; perhaps D is TRBD1 or TRBD2 (5 bases each). Sequenced material: liver tumor tissue from sampling region 1. The subset here: tumor region T1, superior pole. This TCR was recovered from a woman in her 30s with primary liver carcinoma and hepatitis B virus infection. In DNA, the CDR3 is TGCAGTGTTGAAACCGGAAGGGGAGTGAGGGAGACCCGGTATTTC. It codes for CSVETGRGVRETRYF.